One sample yielded the 3 T cell receptor beta chains listed below, sequenced in a study of T cell responses to AZD1222 COVID-19 vaccine. Profiling relied on immunoSEQ multiplex PCR, and the TCRdb table lists in-frame clones only, not all of them. The sample has some 84,000 clones; 70% to 90% are singletons. The sample in question was peripheral blood, obtained 28 days after the second AZD1222 dose. All receptors come from an adult who received the AZD1222 COVID-19 vaccine.

The CDR3 region is CASSLYGMGADTQYF. CDR3 DNA: TGTGCCAGCAGCTTATATGGCATGGGGGCAGATACGCAGTATTTT. This chain links TRBV11-1 with TRBJ2-3, with D perhaps matching TRBD1 or TRBD2 (5 bases each). The CDR3 is 15 residues long. The germline V gene encodes CDR1 SGHAT and CDR2 FQDESV (reference sequence). V gave up 2 bases and J gave up 4 bases, with 13 bases separating them.

This clone was counted a single time. The rearrangement links TRBV7-2 to TRBJ2-7, with D maybe TRBD1 (7 bases). Trimming pared 3 bases from V and 1 base from J, leaving 13 bases between. The CDR3 spans 15 residues. Germline assignment: CDR1 SGHTA and CDR2 FQGNSA. The CDR3: CASSFSQGGSYEQYF. The CDR3 DNA reads TGTGCCAGCAGCTTCAGTCAGGGGGGATCCTACGAGCAGTACTTC.

The chain employs TRBV7-9 and TRBJ2-7, with unresolved D. The CDR3 extends over 15 amino acids. Germline-derived CDR1 and CDR2 are SEHNR and FQNEAQ (reference sequence). Trimming removed 3 bases at V and 1 base at J, with 13 bases between. The CDR3 protein is CASSLGVVESYEQYF. DNA for the CDR3: TGTGCCAGCAGCTTGGGTGTGGTAGAGTCCTACGAGCAGTACTTC.